Shown below are 21 T cell receptor beta chains from a single sample sequenced in a study of blood T cell repertoires in COVID-19. Generated by immunoSEQ multiplex PCR, the TCRdb table keeps only in-frame clones and is missing some. The repertoire holds over 20,000 clones, around 82% seen once, with roughly a third in the top ten. Source material: peripheral blood. Every receptor here comes from a human donor in a cohort sampled during active COVID-19.

The chain recombines TRBV27 with TRBJ1-2; D not certain. CDR3 size: 13 residues. Trimming stripped 5 bases from V and 1 base from J, with 8 bases between. Germline V gives CDR1 MNHEY, CDR2 SMNVEV (reference sequence). The CDR3 coding sequence is TGTGCCAGCAGTAAAACAGATAACTATGGCTACACCTTC. It encodes CASSKTDNYGYTF.

As DNA, the CDR3 is TGTGCCAGCAGCCCGCAACGGGGAACCGTGGATACGCAGTATTTT. This translates into CASSPQRGTVDTQYF. The rearrangement joins TRBV7-9 to TRBJ2-3, with TRBD2 as a possible D gene (5 bases). Trimming left V 5 bases short and J 6 bases short, with 18 bases between. The CDR3 sequence is 15 residues long. Germline assignment: CDR1 SEHNR and CDR2 FQNEAQ (reference sequence).

This chain connects TRBV28 to TRBJ1-5; weak D call: TRBD1 (5 bases). Per the germline V gene, CDR1 is MDHEN and CDR2 is SYDVKM. This CDR3 comprises 15 residues. The V gene lost 3 bases and the J gene lost 6 bases, with 15 bases spanning the gap. The CDR3 region is CASSLGGLASQPQHF. In DNA form, the CDR3 reads TGTGCCAGCAGTTTGGGGGGGTTGGCTAGTCAGCCCCAGCATTTT.

The CDR3 here is CASSQGRQGTYEQYF. Here the CDR3 DNA reads TGTGCCAGCAGCCAAGGTCGACAGGGGACCTACGAGCAGTACTTC. The chain is built from TRBV3-1 (or the pseudogene TRBV3-2) and TRBJ2-7, with 8 bases lining up with TRBD1. This CDR3 contains 15 residues. Germline V gene sequence: CDR1 LGHDT, CDR2 YNNKEL (reference sequence). Trimming at V came to 1 base and at J to 2 bases, leaving 4 bases not matched to a gene.

This clone was found once. The chain uses TRBV6-2 or TRBV6-3 and TRBJ2-2; perhaps TRBD1 as D (6 bases). The CDR3 covers 14 residues. Germline V gene lookup returns CDR1 MNHEY and CDR2 SVGEGT. Deletions cut 8 bases from V and 7 bases from J, with 17 bases between. CDR3 DNA sequence: TGTGCCAGCGGCCCAGGGGTTCAGATCGGGGAGCTGTTTTTT. Amino acids: CASGPGVQIGELFF.

The gene calls are TRBV7-2 and TRBJ2-7; the D gene is possibly TRBD2 (6 bases). V lost 4 bases, J lost 6 bases, and 13 bases lay in between. The CDR3 is 13 amino acids. Germline V gives CDR1 SGHTA, CDR2 FQGNSA. The CDR3 is CASSSMDYIEQYF. In DNA form, the CDR3 reads TGTGCCAGCAGCTCGATGGACTACATCGAGCAGTACTTC.

The rearrangement uses TRBV7-2 and TRBJ2-7; D remains ambiguous. The CDR3 is 16 amino acids. CDR1 is SGHTA and CDR2 is FQGNSA in the germline V gene. Trimming removed 5 bases from V and 4 bases from J, with 21 bases in between. The DNA of the CDR3 is TGTGCCAGCAGCACCCCCACCGCGTCTATTAGATACGAGCAGTACTTC. Translating it yields CASSTPTASIRYEQYF.

J is TRBJ2-1 and V is TRBV27, with D maybe TRBD2 (6 bases). The CDR3 loop spans 15 amino acids. With 2 bases removed from V and 3 bases from J, the gap between germline ends came to 11 bases. Germline V gene lookup returns CDR1 MNHEY and CDR2 SMNVEV (reference sequence). Here the CDR3 reads CASSLGQGLYNEQFF. The CDR3, as DNA: TGTGCCAGCAGTTTAGGGCAGGGACTCTACAATGAGCAGTTCTTC.

The V call is TRBV19, the J call TRBJ1-1, with D perhaps TRBD1 (5 bases). Germline lookup yields CDR1 LNHDA and CDR2 SQIVND (reference sequence). The CDR3 runs 13 residues. Trimming removed 7 bases at V and 5 bases at J, with 14 bases between. Here the CDR3 DNA reads TGTGCCAGTACCGATAGGAGGGGAACTGAAGCTTTCTTT. This codes for CASTDRRGTEAFF.

This clone was detected only a few times. The chain uses TRBV2 and TRBJ1-2; 9 bases align to TRBD1. CDR3 length: 14 amino acids. Germline V lookup: CDR1 SNHLY, CDR2 FYNNEI. Unmatched junction bases numbered 7, after V lost 3 bases and J lost 8 bases. The CDR3 DNA sequence: TGTGCCAGCAGTGAGACACAGGGGGCCGGGGGCTACACCTTC. This codes for CASSETQGAGGYTF.

This CDR3 reads CASSLDNSGMTGELFF. The CDR3 DNA sequence: TGTGCCAGCAGCTTAGATAATAGCGGGATGACCGGGGAGCTGTTTTTT. The chain couples TRBV7-2 to TRBJ2-2, with 8 positions matching TRBD2. This CDR3 is built from 16 residues. V was pared by 1 base and J by 5 bases, with 6 bases of the junction left unmatched. Germline assignment: CDR1 SGHTA and CDR2 FQGNSA.

The V gene is TRBV5-1, the J gene TRBJ2-3, with 12 bases matching TRBD2. Germline loops: CDR1 SGHRS, CDR2 YFSETQ. V was pared by 4 bases and J by 2 bases, with 2 bases of the junction left unmatched. The CDR3 runs to 15 residues. The CDR3 protein is CASSRTSGITDTQYF. DNA of the CDR3: TGCGCCAGCAGCCGGACTAGCGGGATCACAGATACGCAGTATTTT.

The chain carries TRBV14 and TRBJ1-4; 10 nucleotides line up with TRBD1. The CDR3 runs to 15 residues. J was trimmed by 8 bases and V by 3 bases; bases with no gene match: 6. Germline CDR1 reads SGHDN; CDR2 reads FVKESK. CDR3 bases: TGTGCCAGCAGCCAGGGGGGACAGGGGTCGGAAAAACTGTTTTTT. It is translated as CASSQGGQGSEKLFF.

This CDR3 reads CASSQAGRGQVGEKLFF. The CDR3 nucleotides read TGTGCCAGCAGCCAAGCGGGCAGGGGGCAAGTTGGTGAAAAACTGTTTTTT. The J gene is TRBJ1-4, the V gene TRBV3-1 (or the pseudogene TRBV3-2); 8 bases map to TRBD1. V dropped 1 base and J dropped 7; count of bases not matched to a gene: 11. CDR1 is LGHDT and CDR2 is YNNKEL in the germline V gene (reference sequence). CDR3 length: 17 amino acids.

J is TRBJ1-4 and V is TRBV19; TRBD1 might be the D (6 bases). Germline V gene sequence: CDR1 LNHDA, CDR2 SQIVND (reference sequence). The CDR3 length is 17 residues. V lost 2 bases, J lost 8 bases, and 21 bases lay in between. CDR3 residues: CASSITGNGELGEKLFF. CDR3 bases: TGTGCCAGTAGTATAACAGGGAACGGCGAACTAGGCGAAAAACTGTTTTTT.

V and J are TRBV6-5 and TRBJ2-6; D remains ambiguous. V dropped 6 bases and J dropped 0 bases, with 9 bases sitting between them. The V gene's germline CDR1 is MNHEY and CDR2 SVGAGI. This CDR3 spans 15 amino acids. In nucleotides, the CDR3 is TGTGCCAGCAGGCGTGTAAGCTCTGGGGCCAACGTCCTGACTTTC. It yields the protein CASRRVSSGANVLTF.

Relative to its sample, this clone is medium-sized. This sequence joins TRBV27 and TRBJ2-7; D is possibly TRBD1 (5 bases). With 6 bases removed from V and 3 bases from J, the gap between germline ends came to 9 bases. Per germline, CDR1 MNHEY and CDR2 SMNVEV (reference sequence). This CDR3 is built from 12 residues. CDR3 nucleotide sequence: TGTGCCAGCAGCTTTGACAGCTACGAGCAGTACTTC. Amino acids: CASSFDSYEQYF.

The genes are TRBV7-2 and TRBJ2-2, with TRBD1 matching over 8 bases. The CDR3 spans 14 residues. The germline gives CDR1 SGHTA, CDR2 FQGNSA. J was trimmed by 6 bases and V by 3 bases; bases with no gene match: 3. The CDR3 region is CASSFTGGPGELFF. The CDR3 DNA follows: TGTGCCAGCAGCTTCACAGGGGGTCCCGGGGAGCTGTTTTTT.

V gene TRBV5-4 combines with J gene TRBJ2-7; 7 bases map to TRBD1. Germline V CDR1 and CDR2: SGHNT, YYREEE (reference sequence). Losses at the gene ends were 3 bases for V and 3 bases for J; bases not matched to a gene: 9. This CDR3 is built from 15 residues. The CDR3, as DNA: TGTGCCAGCAGCTCACCGGGACAGAACCTCTACGAGCAGTACTTC. Residues: CASSSPGQNLYEQYF.

V and J are TRBV6-5 and TRBJ2-7; D is ambiguous. V lost 2 bases and J 0 bases, leaving 5 bases between the germline ends. CDR3 length: 13 amino acids. CDR1 and CDR2 from the germline V gene are MNHEY and SVGAGI. CDR3 bases: TGTGCCAGCAGTTACGGGCCCTCCTACGAGCAGTACTTC. It codes for CASSYGPSYEQYF.

This clone was seen a few times. This chain uses TRBV5-4 with TRBJ2-1, with 7 bases lining up with TRBD2. V was pared by 4 bases and J by 6 bases, with 7 bases of the junction left unmatched. The CDR3 contains 14 residues. The germline gives CDR1 SGHNT, CDR2 YYREEE (reference sequence). CDR3 region: CASSRDYGSNEQFF. CDR3 DNA: TGTGCCAGCAGCCGGGACTACGGATCCAATGAGCAGTTCTTC. Based on the CDR3 plus reference TRBV5-4 and TRBJ2-1, the full variable domain is ETGVTQSPTHLIKTRGQQVTLRCSSQSGHNTVSWYQQALGQGPQFIFQYYREEENGRGNFPPRFSGLQFPNYSSELNVNALELDDSALYLCASSRDYGSNEQFFGPGTRLTVL.